A selection of T cell receptor beta chains follows, all from one sample in a study of blood T cell repertoires in COVID-19. The assay was immunoSEQ multiplex PCR, and TCRdb's table has in-frame clones only and misses some. The repertoire holds some 520,000 clones, 89% seen once, with approximately 0.9% in the top ten. The sample consisted of peripheral blood. The receptors shown here come from a man between 18 and 35 years old with COVID-19, enrolled during active disease. CDR3s include the opening cysteine and the closing phenylalanine or tryptophan. Size is stated for part of the rows, as once, few or many counts, or as a class when the clone is expanded.

V gene	J gene	clone size	CDR3 protein
TRBV5-1	TRBJ1-1	once	CASSPTSRGLSTEAFF
TRBV9	TRBJ1-1	once	CASSVGTGRTEAFF
TRBV18	TRBJ1-1	once	CASSRGTDTEAFF
TRBV2	TRBJ2-3	NA	CASARESTDTQYF
TRBV4-2	TRBJ2-3	NA	CASSPRTGSTDTQYF
TRBV3-1/TRBV3-2	TRBJ2-3	NA	CASRHGGEDTQYF
TRBV19	TRBJ2-5	NA	CASSGANGETQYF
TRBV5-1	TRBJ1-2	NA	CASSLTMQQGVYGYTF
TRBV5-4	TRBJ2-1	once	CASSSPPPGNSYNEQFF
TRBV5-1	TRBJ2-1	NA	CASSLDWRRPRVYNEQFF
TRBV6-5	TRBJ1-1	many	CASSSSETGLWTEAFF
TRBV28	TRBJ2-7	NA	CASRPGLAGENEQYF
TRBV27	TRBJ2-1	NA	CASSSVAVAYNEQFF
TRBV10-3	TRBJ2-7	NA	CAISEGGQGRDEQYF
TRBV6-1	TRBJ1-2	once	CASSESTGVNGYTF
TRBV9	TRBJ2-1	NA	CASSDTSGVYNEQFF
TRBV2	TRBJ1-1	NA	CASPSARKDLNTEAFF
TRBV5-1	TRBJ2-3	NA	CASSLFEGARDTQYF
TRBV19	TRBJ1-1	NA	CASSIRGQGSTEAFF
TRBV5-6	TRBJ1-2	NA	CASSLFDRSSYGYTF
TRBV6-5	TRBJ1-5	NA	CASRGTGYSNQPQHF
TRBV29-1	TRBJ2-4	NA	CSVGGNLAKNIQYF
TRBV20-1	TRBJ2-5	few	CSASRQGETQYF
TRBV6-4	TRBJ2-1	once	CASSDRGSLLDEQFF
TRBV7-2	TRBJ2-1	once	CASSLIGVDGNEQFF